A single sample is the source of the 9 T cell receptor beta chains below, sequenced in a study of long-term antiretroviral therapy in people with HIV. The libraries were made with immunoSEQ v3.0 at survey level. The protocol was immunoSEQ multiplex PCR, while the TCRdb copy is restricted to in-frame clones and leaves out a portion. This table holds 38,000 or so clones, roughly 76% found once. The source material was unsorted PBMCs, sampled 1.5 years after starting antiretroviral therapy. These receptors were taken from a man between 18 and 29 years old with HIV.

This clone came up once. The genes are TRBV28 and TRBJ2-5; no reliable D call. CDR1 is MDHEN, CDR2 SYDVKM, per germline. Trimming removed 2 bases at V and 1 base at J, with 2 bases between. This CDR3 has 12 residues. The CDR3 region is CASSLIQETQYF. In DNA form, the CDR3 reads TGTGCCAGCAGTTTAATCCAAGAGACCCAGTACTTC.

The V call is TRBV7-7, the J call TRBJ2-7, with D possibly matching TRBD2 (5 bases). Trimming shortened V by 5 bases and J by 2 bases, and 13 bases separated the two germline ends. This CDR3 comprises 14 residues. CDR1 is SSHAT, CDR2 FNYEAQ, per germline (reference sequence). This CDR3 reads CASSRGRETYEQYF. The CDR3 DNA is TGTGCCAGCAGCAGAGGACGGGAAACCTACGAGCAGTACTTC. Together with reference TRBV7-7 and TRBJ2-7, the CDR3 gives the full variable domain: GAGVSQSPRYKVTKRGQDVTLRCDPISSHATLYWYQQALGQGPEFLTYFNYEAQPDKSGLPSDRFSAERPEGSISTLTIQRTEQRDSAMYRCASSRGRETYEQYFGPGTRLTVT.

The CDR3 sequence: CASSQQGYEQYF. The CDR3 nucleotides are TGTGCCAGCAGTCAACAGGGTTACGAGCAGTACTTC. This chain links TRBV2 with TRBJ2-7; a possible D gene is TRBD1 (6 bases). The CDR3 length is 12 residues. V gave up 5 bases and J gave up 4 bases, with 9 bases separating them. Germline lookup yields CDR1 SNHLY and CDR2 FYNNEI.

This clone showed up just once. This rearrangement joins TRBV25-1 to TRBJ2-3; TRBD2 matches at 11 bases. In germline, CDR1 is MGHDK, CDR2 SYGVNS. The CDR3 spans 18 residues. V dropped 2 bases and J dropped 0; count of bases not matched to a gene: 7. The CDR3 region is CASSEAGTSGASTDTQYF. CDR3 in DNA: TGTGCCAGCAGTGAAGCCGGGACTAGCGGAGCTAGCACAGATACGCAGTATTTT.

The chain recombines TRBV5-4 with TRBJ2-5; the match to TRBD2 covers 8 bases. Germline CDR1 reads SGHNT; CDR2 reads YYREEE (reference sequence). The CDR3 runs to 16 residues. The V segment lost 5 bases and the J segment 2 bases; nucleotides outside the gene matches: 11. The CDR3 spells CASSFSGTRLQETQYF. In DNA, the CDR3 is TGTGCCAGCAGTTTTAGCGGGACGAGGTTACAAGAGACCCAGTACTTC.

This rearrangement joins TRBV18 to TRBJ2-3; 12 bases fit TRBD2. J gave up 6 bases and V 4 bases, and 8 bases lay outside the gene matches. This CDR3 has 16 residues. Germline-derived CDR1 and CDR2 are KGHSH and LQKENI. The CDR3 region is CASSLSALAGGDTQYF. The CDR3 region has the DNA TGTGCCAGCTCACTCTCGGCGCTAGCGGGAGGGGATACGCAGTATTTT. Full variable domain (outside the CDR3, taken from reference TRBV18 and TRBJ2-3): NAGVMQNPRHLVRRRGQEARLRCSPMKGHSHVYWYRQLPEEGLKFMVYLQKENIIDESGMPKERFSAEFPKEGPSILRIQQVVRGDSAAYFCASSLSALAGGDTQYFGPGTRLTVL.

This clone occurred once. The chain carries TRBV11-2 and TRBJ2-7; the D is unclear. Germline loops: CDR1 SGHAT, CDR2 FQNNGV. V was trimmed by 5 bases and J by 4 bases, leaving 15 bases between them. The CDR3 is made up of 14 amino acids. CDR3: CASSPTGPYYEQYF. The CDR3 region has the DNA TGTGCCAGCAGCCCTACCGGCCCCTATTACGAGCAGTACTTC.

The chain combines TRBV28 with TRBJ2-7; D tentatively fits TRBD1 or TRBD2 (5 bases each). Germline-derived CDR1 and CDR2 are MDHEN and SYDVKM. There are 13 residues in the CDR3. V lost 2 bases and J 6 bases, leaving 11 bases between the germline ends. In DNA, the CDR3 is TGTGCCAGCAGTTTAGAGGGGCCCAGCGAGCAGTACTTC. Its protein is CASSLEGPSEQYF.

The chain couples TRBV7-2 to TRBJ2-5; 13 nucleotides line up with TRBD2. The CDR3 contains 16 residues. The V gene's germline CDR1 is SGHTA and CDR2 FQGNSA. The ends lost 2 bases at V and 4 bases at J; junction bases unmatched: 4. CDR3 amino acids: CASSLMGLAGLETQYF. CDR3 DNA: TGTGCCAGCAGCTTAATGGGACTAGCGGGACTAGAGACCCAGTACTTC.